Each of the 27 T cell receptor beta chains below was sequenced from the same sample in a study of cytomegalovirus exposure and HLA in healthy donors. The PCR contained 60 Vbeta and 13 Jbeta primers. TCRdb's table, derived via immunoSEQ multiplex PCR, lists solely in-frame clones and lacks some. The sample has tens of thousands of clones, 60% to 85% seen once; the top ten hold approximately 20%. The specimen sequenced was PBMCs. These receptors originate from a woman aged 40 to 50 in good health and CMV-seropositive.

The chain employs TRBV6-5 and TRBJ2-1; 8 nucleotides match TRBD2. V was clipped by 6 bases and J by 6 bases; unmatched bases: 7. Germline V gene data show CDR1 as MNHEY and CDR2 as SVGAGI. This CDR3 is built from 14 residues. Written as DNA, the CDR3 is TGTGCCAGCAGCTCCCCGGGGGGGGCCAATGAGCAGTTCTTC. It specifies CASSSPGGANEQFF.

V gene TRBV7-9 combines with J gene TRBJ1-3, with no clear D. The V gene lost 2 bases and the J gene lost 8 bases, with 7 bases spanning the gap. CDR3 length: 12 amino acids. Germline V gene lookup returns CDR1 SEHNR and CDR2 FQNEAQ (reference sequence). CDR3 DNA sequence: TGTGCCAGCAGCTTAAGATCGGACACCATATATTTT. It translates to CASSLRSDTIYF.

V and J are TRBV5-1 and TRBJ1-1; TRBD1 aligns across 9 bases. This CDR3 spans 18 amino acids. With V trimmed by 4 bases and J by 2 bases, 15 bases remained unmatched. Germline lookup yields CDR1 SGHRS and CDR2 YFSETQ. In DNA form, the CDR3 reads TGCGCCAGCAGCCCGGGACCGGACAGGGGACGAGTAAACACTGAAGCTTTCTTT. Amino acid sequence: CASSPGPDRGRVNTEAFF.

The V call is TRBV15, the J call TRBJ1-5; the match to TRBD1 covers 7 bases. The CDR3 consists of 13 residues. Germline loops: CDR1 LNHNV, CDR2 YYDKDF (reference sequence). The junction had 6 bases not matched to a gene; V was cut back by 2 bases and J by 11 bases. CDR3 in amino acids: CATSRTRDSSQHF. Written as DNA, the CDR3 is TGTGCCACCAGCAGAACCCGGGACAGCTCCCAGCATTTT.

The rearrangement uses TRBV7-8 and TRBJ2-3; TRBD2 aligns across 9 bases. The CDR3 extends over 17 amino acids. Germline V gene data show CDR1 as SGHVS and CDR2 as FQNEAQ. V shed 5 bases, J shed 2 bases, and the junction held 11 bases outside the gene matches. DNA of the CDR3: TGTGCCAGCAGCCTAGGCCTAGCGGGGCTTATCACAGATACGCAGTATTTT. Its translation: CASSLGLAGLITDTQYF.

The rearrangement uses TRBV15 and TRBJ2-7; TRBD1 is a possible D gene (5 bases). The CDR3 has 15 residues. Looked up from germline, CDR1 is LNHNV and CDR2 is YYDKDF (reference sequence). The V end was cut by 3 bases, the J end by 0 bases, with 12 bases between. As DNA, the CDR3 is TGTGCCACCAGCAGTAGTGACAGCCACTCCTACGAGCAGTACTTC. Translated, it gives CATSSSDSHSYEQYF.

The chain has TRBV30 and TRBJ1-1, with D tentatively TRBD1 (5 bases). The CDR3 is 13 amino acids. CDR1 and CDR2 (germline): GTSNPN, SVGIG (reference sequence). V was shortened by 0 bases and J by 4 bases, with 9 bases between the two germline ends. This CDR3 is CAWSVLGGTEAFF. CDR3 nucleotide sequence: TGTGCCTGGAGTGTACTCGGGGGCACTGAAGCTTTCTTT.

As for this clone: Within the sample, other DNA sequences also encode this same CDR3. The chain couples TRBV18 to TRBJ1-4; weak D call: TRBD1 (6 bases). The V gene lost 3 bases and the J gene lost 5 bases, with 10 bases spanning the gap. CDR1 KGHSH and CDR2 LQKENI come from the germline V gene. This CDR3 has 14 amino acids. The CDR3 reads CASSPQGFNEKLFF. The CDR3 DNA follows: TGTGCCAGCTCACCTCAGGGGTTCAATGAAAAACTGTTTTTT. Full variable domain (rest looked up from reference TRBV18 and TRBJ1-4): NAGVMQNPRHLVRRRGQEARLRCSPMKGHSHVYWYRQLPEEGLKFMVYLQKENIIDESGMPKERFSAEFPKEGPSILRIQQVVRGDSAAYFCASSPQGFNEKLFFGSGTQLSVL.

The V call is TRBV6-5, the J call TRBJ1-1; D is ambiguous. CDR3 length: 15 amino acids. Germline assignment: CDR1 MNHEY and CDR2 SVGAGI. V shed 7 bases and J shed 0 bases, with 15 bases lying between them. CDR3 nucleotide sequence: TGTGCCAGCACTTCCGGTCGAAGAGTGAACACTGAAGCTTTCTTT. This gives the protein CASTSGRRVNTEAFF.

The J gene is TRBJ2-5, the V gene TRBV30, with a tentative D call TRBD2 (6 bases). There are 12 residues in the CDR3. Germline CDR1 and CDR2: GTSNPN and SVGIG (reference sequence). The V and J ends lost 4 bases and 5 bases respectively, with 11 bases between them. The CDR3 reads CAWMRRGETQYF. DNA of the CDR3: TGTGCCTGGATGCGTCGGGGGGAGACCCAGTACTTC.

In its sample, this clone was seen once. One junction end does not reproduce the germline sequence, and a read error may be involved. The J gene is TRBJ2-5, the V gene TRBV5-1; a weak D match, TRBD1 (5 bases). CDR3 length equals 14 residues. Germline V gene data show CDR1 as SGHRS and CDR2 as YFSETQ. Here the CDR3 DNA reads TGCACCAGCAGCTTGACAGTCCTTCAAGAGACCCAGTACTTC. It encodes CTSSLTVLQETQYF.

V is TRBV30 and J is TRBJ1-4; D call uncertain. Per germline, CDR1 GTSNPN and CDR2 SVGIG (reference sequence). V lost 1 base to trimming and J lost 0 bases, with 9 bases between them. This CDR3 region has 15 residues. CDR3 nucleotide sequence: TGTGCCTGGAGTGGACTGATTGCAACTAATGAAAAACTGTTTTTT. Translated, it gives CAWSGLIATNEKLFF.

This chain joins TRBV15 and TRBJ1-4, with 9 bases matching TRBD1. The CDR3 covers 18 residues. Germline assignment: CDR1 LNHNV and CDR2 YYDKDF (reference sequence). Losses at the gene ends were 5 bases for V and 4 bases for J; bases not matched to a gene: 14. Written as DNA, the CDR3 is TGTGCCACCAGCGGGGGGTCTACACCGGGACAGGGTAATGAAAAACTGTTTTTT. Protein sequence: CATSGGSTPGQGNEKLFF.

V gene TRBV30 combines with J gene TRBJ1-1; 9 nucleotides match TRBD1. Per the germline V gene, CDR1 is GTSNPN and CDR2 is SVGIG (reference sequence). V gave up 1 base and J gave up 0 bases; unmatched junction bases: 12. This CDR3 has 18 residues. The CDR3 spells CAWSGGQGPGALNTEAFF. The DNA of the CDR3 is TGTGCCTGGAGTGGGGGACAGGGTCCGGGAGCCCTGAACACTGAAGCTTTCTTT.

This CDR3 is CASSLEQGADEQYF. The CDR3 DNA reads TGTGCCAGCAGCTTAGAACAGGGGGCTGACGAGCAGTACTTC. V gene TRBV5-4 combines with J gene TRBJ2-7; TRBD1 matches at 9 bases. The CDR3 is made up of 14 amino acids. Germline V lookup: CDR1 SGHNT, CDR2 YYREEE (reference sequence). V trimming: 2 bases; J trimming: 5 bases; junction bases outside the gene matches: 5.

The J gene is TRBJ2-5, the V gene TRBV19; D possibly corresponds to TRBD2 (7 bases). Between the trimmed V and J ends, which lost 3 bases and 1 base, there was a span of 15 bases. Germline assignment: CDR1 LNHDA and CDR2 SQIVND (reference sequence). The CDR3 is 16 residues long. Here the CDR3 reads CASSIGGGAGQETQYF. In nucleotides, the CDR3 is TGTGCCAGTAGTATCGGAGGGGGGGCCGGCCAAGAGACCCAGTACTTC.

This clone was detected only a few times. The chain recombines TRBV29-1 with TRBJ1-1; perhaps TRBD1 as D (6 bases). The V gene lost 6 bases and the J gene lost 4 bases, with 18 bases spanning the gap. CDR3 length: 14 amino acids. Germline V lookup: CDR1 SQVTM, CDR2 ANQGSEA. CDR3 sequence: CSVGGLGDRTEAFF. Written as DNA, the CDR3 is TGCAGCGTGGGGGGGCTGGGGGACCGCACTGAAGCTTTCTTT. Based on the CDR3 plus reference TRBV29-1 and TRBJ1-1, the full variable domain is SAVISQKPSRDICQRGTSLTIQCQVDSQVTMMFWYRQQPGQSLTLIATANQGSEATYESGFVIDKFPISRPNLTFSTLTVSNMSPEDSSIYLCSVGGLGDRTEAFFGQGTRLTVV.

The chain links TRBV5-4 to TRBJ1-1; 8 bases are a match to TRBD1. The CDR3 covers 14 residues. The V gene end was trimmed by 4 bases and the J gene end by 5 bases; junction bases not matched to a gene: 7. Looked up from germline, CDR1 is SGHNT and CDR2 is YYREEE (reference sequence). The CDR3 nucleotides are TGTGCCAGCAGCCCCAAAGGACAGGGAACTGAAGCTTTCTTT. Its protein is CASSPKGQGTEAFF.

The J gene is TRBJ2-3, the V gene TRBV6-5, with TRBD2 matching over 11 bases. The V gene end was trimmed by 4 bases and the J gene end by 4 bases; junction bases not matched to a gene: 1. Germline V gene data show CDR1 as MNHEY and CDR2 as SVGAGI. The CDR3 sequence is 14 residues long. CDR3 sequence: CASSFSGRADTQYF. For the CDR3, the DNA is TGTGCCAGCAGTTTTAGCGGGAGGGCAGATACGCAGTATTTT.

CDR3 nucleotides: TGTGCCAGCAGCTTAGCGGGGGTGGGGAACTATGGCTACACCTTC. The encoded protein is CASSLAGVGNYGYTF. The V and J genes are TRBV11-2 and TRBJ1-2; maybe TRBD1 (5 bases). Germline V CDR1 and CDR2: SGHAT, FQNNGV. This CDR3 comprises 15 residues. Trimming removed 1 base at V and 2 bases at J, with 11 bases between. Together with reference TRBV11-2 and TRBJ1-2, the CDR3 gives the full variable domain: EAGVAQSPRYKIIEKRQSVAFWCNPISGHATLYWYQQILGQGPKLLIQFQNNGVVDDSQLPKDRFSAERLKGVDSTLKIQPAKLEDSAVYLCASSLAGVGNYGYTFGSGTRLTVV.

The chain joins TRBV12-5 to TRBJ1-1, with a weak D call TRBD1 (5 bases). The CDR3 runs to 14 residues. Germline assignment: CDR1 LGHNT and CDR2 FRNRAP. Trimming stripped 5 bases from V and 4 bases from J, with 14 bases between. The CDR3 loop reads CASGLGGSSTEAFF. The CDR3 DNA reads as TGTGCTAGTGGTCTCGGGGGTAGCAGCACTGAAGCTTTCTTT. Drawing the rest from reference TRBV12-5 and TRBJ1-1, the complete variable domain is DARVTQTPRHKVTEMGQEVTMRCQPILGHNTVFWYRQTMMQGLELLAYFRNRAPLDDSGMPKDRFSAEMPDATLATLKIQPSEPRDSAVYFCASGLGGSSTEAFFGQGTRLTVV.

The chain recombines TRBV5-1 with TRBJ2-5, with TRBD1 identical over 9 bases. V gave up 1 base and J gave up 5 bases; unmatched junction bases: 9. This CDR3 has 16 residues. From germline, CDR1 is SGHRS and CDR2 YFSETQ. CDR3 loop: CASSLTPGQGGETQYF. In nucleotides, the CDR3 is TGCGCCAGCAGCTTGACCCCGGGACAGGGAGGCGAGACCCAGTACTTC. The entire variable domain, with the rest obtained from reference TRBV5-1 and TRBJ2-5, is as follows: KAGVTQTPRYLIKTRGQQVTLSCSPISGHRSVSWYQQTPGQGLQFLFEYFSETQRNKGNFPGRFSGRQFSNSRSEMNVSTLELGDSALYLCASSLTPGQGGETQYFGPGTRLLVL.

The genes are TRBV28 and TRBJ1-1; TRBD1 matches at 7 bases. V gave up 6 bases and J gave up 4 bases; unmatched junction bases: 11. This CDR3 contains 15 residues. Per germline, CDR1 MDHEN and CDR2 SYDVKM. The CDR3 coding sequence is TGTGCCAGCAGCCCTGTCACAGGGGTTAGCACTGAAGCTTTCTTT. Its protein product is CASSPVTGVSTEAFF.

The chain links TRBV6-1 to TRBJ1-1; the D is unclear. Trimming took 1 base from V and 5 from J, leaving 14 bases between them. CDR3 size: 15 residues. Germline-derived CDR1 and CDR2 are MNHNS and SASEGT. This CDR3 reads CASSEGRVRVTEAFF. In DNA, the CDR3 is TGTGCCAGCAGTGAAGGGAGGGTAAGGGTTACTGAAGCTTTCTTT.

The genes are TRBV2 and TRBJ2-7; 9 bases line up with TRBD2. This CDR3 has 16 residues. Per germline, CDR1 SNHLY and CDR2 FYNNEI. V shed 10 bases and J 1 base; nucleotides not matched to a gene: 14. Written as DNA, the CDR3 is TGTGCCATCAACTTTCCTGCTAGCGGGGCATCCTACGAGCAGTACTTC. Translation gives CAINFPASGASYEQYF.

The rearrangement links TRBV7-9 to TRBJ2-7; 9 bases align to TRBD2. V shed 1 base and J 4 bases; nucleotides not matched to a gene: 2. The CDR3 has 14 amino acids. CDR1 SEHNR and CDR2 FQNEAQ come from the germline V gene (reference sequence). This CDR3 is CASSLGGREYEQYF. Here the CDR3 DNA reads TGTGCCAGCAGCTTAGGCGGGAGGGAGTACGAGCAGTACTTC.

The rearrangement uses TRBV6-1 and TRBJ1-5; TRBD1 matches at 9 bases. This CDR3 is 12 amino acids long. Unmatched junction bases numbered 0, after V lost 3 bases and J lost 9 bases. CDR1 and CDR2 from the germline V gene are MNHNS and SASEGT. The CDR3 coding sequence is TGTGCCAGCAGTGAGGACAGGGGGCCCCAGCATTTT. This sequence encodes CASSEDRGPQHF.